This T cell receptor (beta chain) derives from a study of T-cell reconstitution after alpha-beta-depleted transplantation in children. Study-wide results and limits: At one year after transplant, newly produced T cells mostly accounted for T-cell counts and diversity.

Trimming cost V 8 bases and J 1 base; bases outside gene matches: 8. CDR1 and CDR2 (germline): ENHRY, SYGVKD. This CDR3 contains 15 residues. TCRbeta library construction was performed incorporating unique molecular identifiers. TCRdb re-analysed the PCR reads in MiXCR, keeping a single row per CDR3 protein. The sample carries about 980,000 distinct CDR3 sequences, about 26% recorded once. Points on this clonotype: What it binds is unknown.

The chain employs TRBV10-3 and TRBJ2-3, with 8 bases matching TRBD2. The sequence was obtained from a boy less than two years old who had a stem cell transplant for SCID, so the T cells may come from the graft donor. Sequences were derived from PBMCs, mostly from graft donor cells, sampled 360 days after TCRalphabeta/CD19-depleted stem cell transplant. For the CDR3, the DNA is TGTGCCATCGCTTGGGTTAGCGGGGGCACAGATACGCAGTATTTT. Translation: CAIAWVSGGTDTQYF.